The 21 T cell receptor beta chains listed next were all sequenced from one sample in a study of T cell responses to AZD1222 COVID-19 vaccine. Profiled with immunoSEQ multiplex PCR; TCRdb holds only in-frame clones, not every one. The profile covers under 300,000 clones, with 85% to 95% appearing a single time and around 0.58% taken by the ten largest. The sample was peripheral blood, taken on day 0 of AZD1222 vaccination. The receptors stem from an adult in good health.

The chain has TRBV18 and TRBJ1-4, with D tentatively TRBD1 (5 bases). The germline V gene has CDR1 KGHSH and CDR2 LQKENI. The CDR3 length is 15 residues. V lost 5 bases to trimming and J lost 0 bases, with 10 bases between them. The CDR3 bases are TGTGCCAGCTCAATCGGGACTGCAACTAATGAAAAACTGTTTTTT. Protein: CASSIGTATNEKLFF. The full variable domain, its missing parts supplied by reference TRBV18 and TRBJ1-4, is NAGVMQNPRHLVRRRGQEARLRCSPMKGHSHVYWYRQLPEEGLKFMVYLQKENIIDESGMPKERFSAEFPKEGPSILRIQQVVRGDSAAYFCASSIGTATNEKLFFGSGTQLSVL.

The chain links TRBV3-1 (or the pseudogene TRBV3-2) to TRBJ1-6; tentative D call: TRBD1 (6 bases). Germline CDR1 reads LGHDT; CDR2 reads YNNKEL (reference sequence). CDR3 length equals 18 residues. V dropped 0 bases and J dropped 6 bases, with 18 bases sitting between them. CDR3 loop: CASSQDFAPGVVNSPLHF. The DNA of the CDR3 is TGTGCCAGCAGCCAAGATTTCGCGCCAGGGGTAGTTAATTCACCCCTCCACTTT.

The gene calls are TRBV19 and TRBJ1-2; D not certain. With 11 bases removed from V and 7 bases from J, the gap between germline ends came to 17 bases. Germline values: CDR1 LNHDA, CDR2 SQIVND (reference sequence). The CDR3 is made up of 12 amino acids. The CDR3 reads CAASPNRGGYTF. The CDR3 coding sequence is TGTGCCGCCAGCCCTAACCGGGGTGGCTACACCTTC.

The chain carries TRBV28 and TRBJ1-2; no definite D call. The CDR3 sequence is 14 residues long. Germline CDR1 is MDHEN and CDR2 is SYDVKM. Deletions cut 3 bases from V and 4 bases from J, with 12 bases between. CDR3 nucleotides: TGTGCCAGCAGTTTTGGGCCGACCACCTATGGCTACACCTTC. Protein sequence: CASSFGPTTYGYTF.

Points on this clone: At the DNA level, this CDR3 is encoded by other sequences in the same sample as well. The rearrangement links TRBV5-1 to TRBJ1-1; D possibly corresponds to TRBD1 (5 bases). There are 15 residues in the CDR3. V was trimmed by 1 base and J by 1 base, leaving 11 bases between them. Germline assignment: CDR1 SGHRS and CDR2 YFSETQ. CDR3 DNA sequence: TGCGCCAGCAGCTTGACTGGGCAGGGGAACACTGAAGCTTTCTTT. This gives the protein CASSLTGQGNTEAFF.

The chain uses TRBV6-5 and TRBJ1-2, with a tentative D call TRBD1 (6 bases). The CDR3 runs to 12 residues. V gave up 7 bases and J gave up 8 bases, with 14 bases separating them. Germline V gene lookup returns CDR1 MNHEY and CDR2 SVGAGI. The CDR3 bases are TGTGCCAGCACCAAACAGGGCCGGGGCTACACCTTC. It is translated as CASTKQGRGYTF.

The chain links TRBV5-1 to TRBJ2-7; TRBD1 matches 7 bases. The CDR3 has 15 amino acids. CDR1 is SGHRS, CDR2 YFSETQ, per germline. V dropped 0 bases and J dropped 0; count of bases not matched to a gene: 3. The CDR3 spells CASSLGGQDSYEQYF. The CDR3 DNA reads as TGCGCCAGCAGCTTGGGAGGACAGGACTCCTACGAGCAGTACTTC.

This sequence joins TRBV4-1 and TRBJ2-1, with D possibly called TRBD1 or TRBD2 (5 bases each). Germline V gene data show CDR1 as MGHRA and CDR2 as YSYEKL. The CDR3 runs to 17 residues. Trimming took 1 base from V and 1 from J, leaving 14 bases between them. CDR3 protein: CASSQGEGSPSYNEQFF. For the CDR3, the DNA is TGCGCCAGCAGCCAAGGTGAGGGGTCCCCGTCCTACAATGAGCAGTTCTTC.

The chain employs TRBV11-2 and TRBJ1-2, with D uncertain. CDR1 and CDR2 from the germline V gene are SGHAT and FQNNGV. Trimming took off 1 base at V and 8 bases at J, with 17 bases between the two ends. The CDR3 is made up of 15 amino acids. In DNA form, the CDR3 reads TGTGCCAGCAGCTTAGTTCGTAGGACGAAGGAGGGCTACACCTTC. Its translation: CASSLVRRTKEGYTF. The full variable domain, with the rest looked up from reference TRBV11-2 and TRBJ1-2, is EAGVAQSPRYKIIEKRQSVAFWCNPISGHATLYWYQQILGQGPKLLIQFQNNGVVDDSQLPKDRFSAERLKGVDSTLKIQPAKLEDSAVYLCASSLVRRTKEGYTFGSGTRLTVV.

The genes are TRBV29-1 and TRBJ2-7, with 9 bases lining up with TRBD1. The CDR3 runs 14 residues. The V segment lost 6 bases and the J segment 3 bases; nucleotides outside the gene matches: 9. The germline CDR1 and CDR2 sequences are SQVTM and ANQGSEA. This CDR3 reads CSVSVGTGLYEQYF. The CDR3 DNA follows: TGCAGCGTCTCAGTTGGGACAGGGCTCTACGAGCAGTACTTC.

Here the CDR3 reads CASSARTGVAFF. DNA for the CDR3: TGTGCCAGCAGTGCCCGGACGGGGGTAGCTTTCTTT. The V gene is TRBV27, the J gene TRBJ1-1, with D possibly being TRBD1 (5 bases). CDR1 MNHEY and CDR2 SMNVEV come from the germline V gene (reference sequence). The CDR3 contains 12 residues. Trimming cost V 5 bases and J 10 bases, with 14 bases left between them.

The chain uses TRBV24-1 and TRBJ2-1; D is uncertain. Germline lookup yields CDR1 KGHDR and CDR2 SFDVKD. Trimming removed 5 bases at V and 3 bases at J, with 10 bases between. This CDR3 region has 14 residues. The CDR3 is CATSGRTNYNEQFF. In DNA, the CDR3 is TGTGCCACCAGTGGACGGACGAACTACAATGAGCAGTTCTTC.

The chain couples TRBV29-1 to TRBJ2-3, with 8 bases identical to TRBD2. The CDR3 extends over 18 amino acids. The V segment lost 8 bases and the J segment 6 bases; nucleotides outside the gene matches: 25. Germline V CDR1 and CDR2: SQVTM, ANQGSEA. The CDR3 is CSIPLVQRGPRGLDTQYF. DNA of the CDR3: TGCAGCATACCGTTGGTCCAGCGGGGGCCTCGAGGGCTCGATACGCAGTATTTT.

In its sample, this clone was seen once. CDR3 DNA sequence: TGTGCCAGCAGTTCCCCAGGGACGACTGAAGCTTTCTTT. The encoded protein is CASSSPGTTEAFF. V usage is TRBV6-5 and J usage is TRBJ1-1, with D perhaps matching TRBD1 (5 bases). Germline V gene sequence: CDR1 MNHEY, CDR2 SVGAGI. The CDR3 loop spans 13 amino acids. V lost 4 bases, J lost 5 bases, and 11 bases lay in between.

V is TRBV28 and J is TRBJ2-1; weak D call: TRBD1 (6 bases). Per germline, CDR1 MDHEN and CDR2 SYDVKM. The CDR3 sequence is 14 residues long. With 6 bases removed from V and 9 bases from J, the gap between germline ends came to 18 bases. CDR3 sequence: CASSSGLRGSEQFF. As DNA, the CDR3 is TGTGCCAGCAGCTCGGGCCTAAGGGGGTCTGAGCAGTTCTTC.

The rearrangement uses TRBV6-1 and TRBJ2-4; D gene unclear. From germline, CDR1 is MNHNS and CDR2 SASEGT. The length of the CDR3 is 14 residues. Trimming took 1 base from V and 2 from J, leaving 6 bases between them. In DNA, the CDR3 is TGTGCCAGCAGTGAAGGACAAACCAAAAACATTCAGTACTTC. Translation: CASSEGQTKNIQYF.

The rearrangement joins TRBV27 to TRBJ1-1; 9 nucleotides line up with TRBD1. This CDR3 is 14 amino acids long. V lost 6 bases to trimming and J lost 5 bases; unmatched junction nucleotides: 7. Per the germline V gene, CDR1 is MNHEY and CDR2 is SMNVEV (reference sequence). CDR3 region: CASSRRDRETEAFF. The CDR3 DNA is TGTGCCAGCAGCCGCCGGGACAGGGAGACTGAAGCTTTCTTT.

This chain joins TRBV28 and TRBJ1-5, with D maybe TRBD1 (5 bases). Germline CDR1 MDHEN, CDR2 SYDVKM. The CDR3 covers 15 residues. The V gene lost 2 bases and the J gene lost 7 bases, with 15 bases spanning the gap. Written as DNA, the CDR3 is TGTGCCAGCAGTTTAGTAGAGGGGCTTGGCCAGCCCCAGCATTTT. Protein product: CASSLVEGLGQPQHF.

V usage is TRBV6-1 and J usage is TRBJ2-7; possible D gene TRBD1, 6 bases. Trimming stripped 3 bases from V and 2 bases from J, with 14 bases between. Germline assignment: CDR1 MNHNS and CDR2 SASEGT. The CDR3 runs to 15 residues. Here the CDR3 reads CASSDRDKTTYEQYF. CDR3 nucleotides: TGTGCCAGCAGTGACAGGGACAAAACAACCTACGAGCAGTACTTC.

The V and J genes are TRBV18 and TRBJ2-1; a possible D gene is TRBD2 (6 bases). The V gene lost 6 bases and the J gene lost 1 base, with 13 bases spanning the gap. In germline, CDR1 is KGHSH, CDR2 LQKENI. This CDR3 region has 15 residues. The CDR3 DNA is TGTGCCAGCTCCCTCCGGGACTCGTCCTACAATGAGCAGTTCTTC. This translates into CASSLRDSSYNEQFF.

This clone is a singleton in its sample. As DNA, the CDR3 is TGTGCCAGCAGCCAGTCCCACTCATTTCTGGGAGCCTCATACGAGCAGTACTTC. It specifies CASSQSHSFLGASYEQYF. The genes are TRBV3-1 (or the pseudogene TRBV3-2) and TRBJ2-7; a weak D match, TRBD2 (5 bases). V lost 3 bases, J lost 4 bases, and 25 bases lay in between. The germline V gene encodes CDR1 LGHDT and CDR2 YNNKEL (reference sequence). The CDR3 extends over 18 amino acids.